Below, 14 T cell receptor beta chains from the same sample are listed, as sequenced in a study of T cell responses to AZD1222 COVID-19 vaccine. TCRdb's table, derived via immunoSEQ multiplex PCR, lists solely in-frame clones and lacks some. The sample holds 130,000 to 150,000 clones, 90% seen once. This specimen consisted of peripheral blood, obtained on day 0 of AZD1222 vaccination. The origin of the receptors is an adult in good health.

This sequence joins TRBV11-2 and TRBJ1-4; the D is unclear. The germline V gene encodes CDR1 SGHAT and CDR2 FQNNGV. This CDR3 is 12 amino acids long. Trimming pared 5 bases from V and 8 bases from J, leaving 9 bases between. CDR3 nucleotide sequence: TGTGCCAGCAGCCGCCCCCAGGAAAAACTGTTTTTT. Amino acids: CASSRPQEKLFF.

This chain uses TRBV5-4 with TRBJ2-1; 9 bases match TRBD1. V lost 5 bases and J lost 9; bases outside the gene matches: 6. CDR3 length equals 13 residues. Germline V gene lookup returns CDR1 SGHNT and CDR2 YYREEE (reference sequence). The DNA for the CDR3 is TGTGCCAGCAGGGGACAGGGAAATGCTGAGCAGTTCTTC. It yields the protein CASRGQGNAEQFF.

The chain has TRBV6-6 and TRBJ2-3; D call uncertain. The germline V gene encodes CDR1 MNHNY and CDR2 SVGAGI (reference sequence). The V and J ends lost 2 bases and 0 bases respectively, with 6 bases between them. The CDR3 runs 14 residues. The CDR3: CASSYGPSTDTQYF. Written as DNA, the CDR3 is TGTGCCAGCAGTTACGGCCCTAGCACAGATACGCAGTATTTT.

The genes are TRBV4-1 and TRBJ2-2, with unresolved D. The CDR3 extends over 17 amino acids. Germline values: CDR1 MGHRA, CDR2 YSYEKL. Trimming removed 4 bases at V and 3 bases at J, with 18 bases between. As DNA, the CDR3 is TGCGCCAGCAGCCTCGGAATAAAGGGTATGGACACCGGGGAGCTGTTTTTT. Translation gives CASSLGIKGMDTGELFF.

This chain joins TRBV2 and TRBJ2-1, with TRBD1 identical over 7 bases. Germline V CDR1 and CDR2: SNHLY, FYNNEI. The CDR3 length is 14 residues. V dropped 4 bases and J dropped 4; count of bases not matched to a gene: 4. In DNA, the CDR3 is TGTGCCAGCAGTGGACAGGGAAAATACAATGAGCAGTTCTTC. Translating gives CASSGQGKYNEQFF.

This rearrangement joins TRBV3-1 (or the pseudogene TRBV3-2) to TRBJ1-5; D is perhaps TRBD1 (6 bases). Germline-derived CDR1 and CDR2 are LGHDT and YNNKEL (reference sequence). The CDR3 loop spans 13 amino acids. The germline V and J ends were trimmed by 10 bases and 7 bases, with 17 bases remaining between them. CDR3 region: CATSLGGAQPQHF. The CDR3 DNA is TGTGCCACCTCCTTGGGGGGGGCACAGCCCCAGCATTTT.

The V gene is TRBV7-2, the J gene TRBJ1-6; D possibly corresponds to TRBD1 (6 bases). The CDR3 totals 15 residues. Trimming left V 6 bases short and J 7 bases short, with 16 bases between. CDR1 SGHTA and CDR2 FQGNSA come from the germline V gene. CDR3 in DNA: TGTGCCAGCAGGCCTCCCAGGGGTAGGAATTCACCCCTCCACTTT. Its protein product is CASRPPRGRNSPLHF.

The chain couples TRBV2 to TRBJ2-5; D is ambiguous. Germline V lookup: CDR1 SNHLY, CDR2 FYNNEI. CDR3 size: 12 residues. The V end lost 6 bases, the J end lost 0 bases, and 5 bases lay between the germline ends. The CDR3, as DNA: TGTGCCAGCAGGCCTAACCAAGAGACCCAGTACTTC. Amino acid sequence: CASRPNQETQYF. Filled out from reference TRBV2 and TRBJ2-5, the complete variable domain reads EPEVTQTPSHQVTQMGQEVILRCVPISNHLYFYWYRQILGQKVEFLVSFYNNEISEKSEIFDDQFSVERPDGSNFTLKIRSTKLEDSAMYFCASRPNQETQYFGPGTRLLVL.

The DNA for the CDR3 is TGTGCCAGCAGTGAAGCGCTTGGTAGCGCAGATACGCAGTATTTT. This gives the protein CASSEALGSADTQYF. J is TRBJ2-3 and V is TRBV6-1; maybe TRBD2 (5 bases). V lost 0 bases to trimming and J lost 4 bases, with 11 bases between them. This CDR3 has 15 residues. The V gene's germline CDR1 is MNHNS and CDR2 SASEGT.

This clone was picked up one time. The chain recombines TRBV10-1 with TRBJ2-1, with 11 positions matching TRBD2. The CDR3 length is 15 residues. Germline CDR1 and CDR2: WNHNN and SYGVQD (reference sequence). The trim removed 7 bases at V and 4 bases at J, leaving 6 bases unmatched. The CDR3: CASKSTSGRYNEQFF. As DNA, the CDR3 is TGCGCCAGCAAGTCAACTAGCGGGAGATACAATGAGCAGTTCTTC.

V is TRBV5-8 and J is TRBJ2-2, with 11 positions matching TRBD1. Per the germline V gene, CDR1 is SGHTS and CDR2 is YDEGEE. With 4 bases clipped from V and 10 bases from J, the junction kept 9 bases outside the gene matches. The CDR3 has 15 residues. The CDR3 reads CASSRTGTGGEELFF. The CDR3 bases are TGTGCCAGCAGCAGAACCGGGACAGGGGGTGAGGAGCTGTTTTTT.

V gene TRBV7-9 combines with J gene TRBJ2-1; D possibly uses TRBD1 or TRBD2 (6 bases each). The V end was cut by 5 bases, the J end by 9 bases, with 14 bases between. Germline assignment: CDR1 SEHNR and CDR2 FQNEAQ (reference sequence). The CDR3 contains 13 residues. CDR3 DNA: TGTGCCAGCAGCGTCACGGGGGCCAGTGAGCAGTTCTTC. Its protein is CASSVTGASEQFF. Full variable domain (rest looked up from reference TRBV7-9 and TRBJ2-1): DTGVSQNPRHKITKRGQNVTFRCDPISEHNRLYWYRQTLGQGPEFLTYFQNEAQLEKSRLLSDRFSAERPKGSFSTLEIQRTEQGDSAMYLCASSVTGASEQFFGPGTRLTVL.

V usage is TRBV25-1 and J usage is TRBJ1-2, with D possibly matching TRBD1 (5 bases). V was cut by 3 bases and J by 8 bases, with 13 bases left in between. CDR1 is MGHDK, CDR2 SYGVNS, per germline. The CDR3 spans 13 residues. The CDR3 region has the DNA TGTGCCAGCAGTGAGGGCAGGGTAACAGGCTACACCTTC. Translation: CASSEGRVTGYTF.

This clone was seen only once. The chain recombines TRBV4-1 with TRBJ2-3; D ambiguous. Germline loops: CDR1 MGHRA, CDR2 YSYEKL. This CDR3 has 16 residues. Trimming removed 6 bases at V and 0 bases at J, with 16 bases between. The CDR3 DNA sequence: TGCGCCAGCAGGGTCTTCCCGGACCCTAGCACAGATACGCAGTATTTT. Its translation: CASRVFPDPSTDTQYF.